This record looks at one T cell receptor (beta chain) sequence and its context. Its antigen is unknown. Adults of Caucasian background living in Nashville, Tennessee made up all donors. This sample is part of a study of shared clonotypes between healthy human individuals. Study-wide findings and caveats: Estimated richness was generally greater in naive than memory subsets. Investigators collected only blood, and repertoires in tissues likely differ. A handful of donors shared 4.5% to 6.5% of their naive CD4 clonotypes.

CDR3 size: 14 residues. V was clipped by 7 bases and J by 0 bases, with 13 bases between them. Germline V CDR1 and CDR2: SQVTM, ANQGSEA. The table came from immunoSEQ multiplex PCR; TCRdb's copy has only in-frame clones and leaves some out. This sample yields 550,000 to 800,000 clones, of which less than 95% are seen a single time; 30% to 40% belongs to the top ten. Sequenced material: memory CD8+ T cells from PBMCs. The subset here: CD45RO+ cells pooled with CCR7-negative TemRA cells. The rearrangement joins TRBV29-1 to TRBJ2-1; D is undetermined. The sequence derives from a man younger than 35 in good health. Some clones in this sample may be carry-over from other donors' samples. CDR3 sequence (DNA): TGCAGCGCCAAACGGACGAGCTCCTACAATGAGCAGTTCTTC. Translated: CSAKRTSSYNEQFF.